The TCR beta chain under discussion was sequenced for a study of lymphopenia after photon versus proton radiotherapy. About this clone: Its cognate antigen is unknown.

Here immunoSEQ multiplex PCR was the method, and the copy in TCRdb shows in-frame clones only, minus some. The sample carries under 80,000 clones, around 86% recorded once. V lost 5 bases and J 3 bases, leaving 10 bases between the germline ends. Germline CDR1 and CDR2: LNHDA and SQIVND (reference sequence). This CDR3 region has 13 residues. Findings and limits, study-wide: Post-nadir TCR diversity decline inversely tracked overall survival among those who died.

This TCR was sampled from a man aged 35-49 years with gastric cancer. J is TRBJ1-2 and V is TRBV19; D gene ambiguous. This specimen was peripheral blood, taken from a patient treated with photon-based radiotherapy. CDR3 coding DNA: TGTGCCAGTAGTCTTTTAGGAGACTATGGCTACACCTTC. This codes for CASSLLGDYGYTF.